The 27 T cell receptor beta chains below were found in one sample sequenced in a study of tissue T cells after allogeneic stem cell transplantation. TCRdb's table, derived via immunoSEQ multiplex PCR, lists solely in-frame clones and lacks some. The sample has 25,000 or so clones, roughly nine tenths seen once. The sample was blood, taken before transplantation. The source is a male donor aged 60 or older who later had graft-versus-host disease after an allogeneic stem cell transplant.

V usage is TRBV6-5 and J usage is TRBJ2-2, with D maybe TRBD1 (7 bases). The V end was cut by 2 bases, the J end by 6 bases, with 16 bases between. This CDR3 region has 16 residues. Germline CDR1 and CDR2: MNHEY and SVGAGI. The CDR3 loop is CASSYTPIRGAGELFF. The DNA for the CDR3 is TGTGCCAGCAGTTACACCCCAATCAGGGGGGCCGGGGAGCTGTTTTTT.

This chain links TRBV12-3 or TRBV12-4 with TRBJ2-2; D gene unclear. CDR3 length: 12 amino acids. The V end was cut by 6 bases, the J end by 1 base, with 3 bases between. CDR3 DNA: TGTGCCAGCAGGGAGAACACCGGGGAGCTGTTTTTT. Translated: CASRENTGELFF.

The genes are TRBV2 and TRBJ1-4, with no clear D. This CDR3 has 15 residues. With 3 bases removed from V and 0 bases from J, the gap between germline ends came to 8 bases. Germline V gene lookup returns CDR1 SNHLY and CDR2 FYNNEI. CDR3 sequence: CASSDRTPTNEKLFF. The CDR3 DNA reads as TGTGCCAGCAGTGATAGAACACCAACTAATGAAAAACTGTTTTTT. Full variable domain (rest looked up from reference TRBV2 and TRBJ1-4): EPEVTQTPSHQVTQMGQEVILRCVPISNHLYFYWYRQILGQKVEFLVSFYNNEISEKSEIFDDQFSVERPDGSNFTLKIRSTKLEDSAMYFCASSDRTPTNEKLFFGSGTQLSVL.

J is TRBJ2-1 and V is TRBV5-4; 8 nucleotides line up with TRBD2. Germline CDR1 is SGHNT and CDR2 is YYREEE (reference sequence). The CDR3 covers 15 residues. The junction had 9 bases not matched to a gene; V was cut back by 4 bases and J by 6 bases. The DNA of the CDR3 is TGTGCCAGCAGCCGTGAGACGGGAGGGAGCAATGAGCAGTTCTTC. This sequence encodes CASSRETGGSNEQFF.

This chain joins TRBV5-1 and TRBJ1-1, with D unclear. The CDR3 is 11 residues long. Trimming removed 5 bases from V and 2 bases from J, with 4 bases in between. Germline V gene sequence: CDR1 SGHRS, CDR2 YFSETQ. The CDR3 spells CASRKNTEAFF. As DNA, the CDR3 is TGCGCCAGCAGAAAAAACACTGAAGCTTTCTTT. The full variable domain, its missing parts supplied by reference TRBV5-1 and TRBJ1-1, is KAGVTQTPRYLIKTRGQQVTLSCSPISGHRSVSWYQQTPGQGLQFLFEYFSETQRNKGNFPGRFSGRQFSNSRSEMNVSTLELGDSALYLCASRKNTEAFFGQGTRLTVV.

The V and J genes are TRBV18 and TRBJ2-7; D may be TRBD1 or TRBD2 (5 bases each). Germline V lookup: CDR1 KGHSH, CDR2 LQKENI. This CDR3 has 15 amino acids. V was clipped by 4 bases and J by 3 bases, with 16 bases between them. Here the CDR3 DNA reads TGTGCCAGCTCACGGCCGGGACCGGCGTACTACGAGCAGTACTTC. This codes for CASSRPGPAYYEQYF.

The chain uses TRBV28 and TRBJ2-7; weak D call: TRBD1 (6 bases). Germline values: CDR1 MDHEN, CDR2 SYDVKM. The CDR3 loop spans 14 amino acids. With 3 bases removed from V and 2 bases from J, the gap between germline ends came to 11 bases. This CDR3 is CASSFYAGAYEQYF. The CDR3 DNA is TGTGCCAGCAGTTTTTACGCAGGGGCCTACGAGCAGTACTTC.

The rearrangement links TRBV30 to TRBJ1-6; D uncertain. Trimming pared 3 bases from V and 5 bases from J, leaving 8 bases between. CDR1 is GTSNPN and CDR2 is SVGIG in the germline V gene (reference sequence). The CDR3 length is 13 residues. The chain's CDR3 is CAWRRRDNSPLHF. CDR3 DNA: TGTGCCTGGAGAAGGCGGGATAATTCACCCCTCCACTTT.

This clone was counted once. The chain links TRBV5-4 to TRBJ1-2; D is unclear. The length of the CDR3 is 15 residues. Per the germline V gene, CDR1 is SGHNT and CDR2 is YYREEE (reference sequence). Trimming pared 0 bases from V and 6 bases from J, leaving 15 bases between. The CDR3 DNA sequence: TGTGCCAGCAGCTTGGCCGGAATACAGAAAAATGGCTACACCTTC. This translates into CASSLAGIQKNGYTF.

There are a few counts of this clone. The chain has TRBV5-5 and TRBJ2-3; the D gene is possibly TRBD1 (5 bases). The CDR3 contains 16 residues. Germline CDR1 reads SGHKS; CDR2 reads YYEKEE (reference sequence). Trimming shortened V by 1 base and J by 3 bases, and 15 bases separated the two germline ends. CDR3: CASSLRRGPPTDTQYF. As DNA, the CDR3 is TGTGCCAGCAGCTTGCGTAGGGGTCCTCCGACAGATACGCAGTATTTT.

In its sample, this clone was seen a few times. V gene TRBV7-2 combines with J gene TRBJ2-7, with 8 positions matching TRBD2. Germline V gene data show CDR1 as SGHTA and CDR2 as FQGNSA. The CDR3 is 15 amino acids. V lost 5 bases to trimming and J lost 5 bases; unmatched junction nucleotides: 11. Here the CDR3 reads CASSNPAGASDEQYF. CDR3 DNA sequence: TGTGCCAGCAGCAACCCAGCGGGGGCTAGCGACGAGCAGTACTTC.

The rearrangement uses TRBV5-1 and TRBJ1-4, with no clear D. The CDR3 extends over 13 amino acids. In germline, CDR1 is SGHRS, CDR2 YFSETQ. The V gene lost 0 bases and the J gene lost 5 bases, with 5 bases spanning the gap. The CDR3 sequence: CASSLDWNEKLFF. CDR3 in DNA: TGCGCCAGCAGCTTGGACTGGAATGAAAAACTGTTTTTT.

This chain's CDR3 is CASSPPGSYYGYTF. In DNA, the CDR3 is TGTGCCAGCTCACCACCGGGCAGTTACTATGGCTACACCTTC. The chain links TRBV18 to TRBJ1-2, with D uncertain. The V and J ends lost 0 bases and 3 bases respectively, with 8 bases between them. CDR1 and CDR2 from the germline V gene are KGHSH and LQKENI. The CDR3 length is 14 residues.

The chain links TRBV21-1 to TRBJ1-5. TRBV21-1 is given as a pseudogene. The CDR3 is 16 amino acids. The CDR3 region has the DNA TGTGCCAGCAGCAGATCTGACCGGTATAGCAATCAGCCCCAGCATTTT. Protein sequence: CASSRSDRYSNQPQHF.

The genes are TRBV2 and TRBJ1-1; D uncertain. Per the germline V gene, CDR1 is SNHLY and CDR2 is FYNNEI. This CDR3 contains 13 residues. The V end was cut by 7 bases, the J end by 6 bases, with 15 bases between. The CDR3 is CASKKGPNAEAFF. DNA of the CDR3: TGTGCCAGCAAAAAAGGGCCTAACGCTGAAGCTTTCTTT.

The V gene is TRBV9, the J gene TRBJ2-3, with 8 positions matching TRBD2. Trimming cost V 2 bases and J 10 bases; bases outside gene matches: 18. The CDR3 has 17 residues. The V gene's germline CDR1 is SGDLS and CDR2 YYNGEE. CDR3 in amino acids: CASSVDPGGALRNAQYF. CDR3 bases: TGTGCCAGCAGCGTCGACCCGGGGGGGGCTTTACGTAATGCGCAGTATTTT.

The chain uses TRBV5-6 and TRBJ2-7; either TRBD1 or TRBD2 may supply D (6 bases each). V lost 1 base, J lost 2 bases, and 10 bases lay in between. The CDR3 loop spans 14 amino acids. CDR1 is SGHDT, CDR2 YYEEEE, per germline. The CDR3: CASSLSGGPYEQYF. CDR3 bases: TGTGCCAGCAGCTTGTCTGGGGGGCCCTACGAGCAGTACTTC.

The chain joins TRBV2 to TRBJ1-5, with 12 bases aligning to TRBD1. The V segment lost 4 bases and the J segment 6 bases; nucleotides outside the gene matches: 10. This CDR3 region has 17 residues. Per germline, CDR1 SNHLY and CDR2 FYNNEI. The CDR3 DNA reads as TGTGCCAGCAGTGTCGCGGGACAGGGGGCCGATCGTCAGCCCCAGCATTTT. It specifies CASSVAGQGADRQPQHF.

This chain connects TRBV10-3 to TRBJ1-1, with 7 positions matching TRBD1. CDR3 size: 14 residues. Germline CDR1 ENHRY, CDR2 SYGVKD. J was trimmed by 11 bases and V by 10 bases; bases with no gene match: 19. The CDR3 nucleotides are TGTGCCACTGTTCCCGAGACAGGGAGAAGTGAGGCTTTCTTT. Protein sequence: CATVPETGRSEAFF.

This clone showed up just once. V gene TRBV5-4 combines with J gene TRBJ2-2; 7 bases fit TRBD1. The J segment lost 1 base and the V segment lost 3 bases, leaving 6 bases of the junction unmatched. Germline loops: CDR1 SGHNT, CDR2 YYREEE (reference sequence). The CDR3 runs to 16 residues. The CDR3 loop reads CASSSTGALNTGELFF. The CDR3 DNA is TGTGCCAGCAGCTCTACAGGGGCCTTGAACACCGGGGAGCTGTTTTTT.

The V and J genes are TRBV27 and TRBJ1-1; 7 nucleotides line up with TRBD1. Germline trimming cut 3 bases from V and 6 bases from J; bases unmatched to any gene: 4. Germline values: CDR1 MNHEY, CDR2 SMNVEV (reference sequence). This CDR3 has 13 residues. The CDR3 reads CASSFTGVSEAFF. The CDR3, as DNA: TGTGCCAGCAGTTTTACAGGGGTCTCTGAAGCTTTCTTT.

The chain employs TRBV2 and TRBJ1-3; D remains unclear. Trimming stripped 6 bases from V and 4 bases from J, with 7 bases between. This CDR3 contains 12 residues. The germline V gene encodes CDR1 SNHLY and CDR2 FYNNEI. This CDR3 is CASSRGGNTIYF. The CDR3 DNA reads TGTGCCAGCAGCCGAGGGGGAAACACCATATATTTT.

This clone was seen only once. CDR3 region: CSVLRGAHETQYF. The CDR3, as DNA: TGCAGCGTTCTACGGGGGGCGCACGAGACCCAGTACTTC. The chain links TRBV29-1 to TRBJ2-5; possible D gene TRBD2, 7 bases. CDR3 length: 13 residues. V lost 5 bases and J lost 5, with 15 bases in between. CDR1 SQVTM and CDR2 ANQGSEA come from the germline V gene.

V is TRBV4-1 and J is TRBJ2-7; TRBD2 matches 14 bases. The CDR3 contains 16 residues. Germline V CDR1 and CDR2: MGHRA, YSYEKL. Trimming took 3 bases from V and 3 from J; bases not matched to a gene: 4. Here the CDR3 DNA reads TGCGCCAGCAGCCACGGACTAGCGGGGGGAATCTACGAGCAGTACTTC. Amino acid sequence: CASSHGLAGGIYEQYF.

J is TRBJ2-1 and V is TRBV18; TRBD1 matches 8 bases. The CDR3 has 14 residues. Germline V gene data show CDR1 as KGHSH and CDR2 as LQKENI. With 10 bases clipped from V and 0 bases from J, the junction kept 5 bases outside the gene matches. The CDR3 loop reads CATEGQGSYNEQFF. The CDR3 DNA reads TGTGCCACAGAAGGACAGGGCTCCTACAATGAGCAGTTCTTC.

The chain couples TRBV18 to TRBJ2-3; TRBD2 agrees at 8 bases. Germline lookup yields CDR1 KGHSH and CDR2 LQKENI. The CDR3 contains 15 residues. V lost 2 bases, J lost 5 bases, and 6 bases stayed unmatched. CDR3 sequence: CASSPGALAGDTQYF. The CDR3 region has the DNA TGTGCCAGCTCACCAGGGGCGCTAGCGGGAGATACGCAGTATTTT.

The genes are TRBV3-1 (or the pseudogene TRBV3-2) and TRBJ2-7; 7 bases line up with TRBD2. There are 13 residues in the CDR3. Germline lookup yields CDR1 LGHDT and CDR2 YNNKEL (reference sequence). Trimming cost V 1 base and J 7 bases; bases outside gene matches: 4. Written as DNA, the CDR3 is TGTGCCAGCAGCCAAGGTCGGGGGGTTGAGCAGTACTTC. Translating gives CASSQGRGVEQYF.